This TCR beta chain came from a study of Graves' ophthalmopathy and Graves' hyperthyroidism. This clonotype was detected only a few times. This may be a read error: a much more frequent sequence differs by one nucleotide. The CDR3 carries no conserved terminal phenylalanine or tryptophan, so it likely arises from a read error. For repertoire sequencing, the TCR beta CDR3 regions were amplified from RNA transcripts. HTBI primers were employed in first-round RT-PCR, then a second-round multiplex PCR followed. Each CDR3 protein is one row after TCRdb ran MiXCR on the multiplex PCR reads. The data hold about 590,000 distinct CDR3 sequences, with approximately 37% observed a single time. Germline lookup yields CDR1 DFQATT and CDR2 SNEGSKA (reference sequence). With 0 bases clipped from V and 6 bases from J, the junction kept 3 bases outside the gene matches. CDR3 length: 13 residues.

The TCR comes from an adult man with Graves' hyperthyroidism. Input material: peripheral blood or thyroid tissue (not recorded which). This chain connects TRBV20-1 to TRBJ1-1, with 8 bases fitting TRBD1. CDR3 nucleotides: TGCAGTGCTAGAGACAGGGGGCGGGCTGAAGCTTTCCTT. Translated: CSARDRGRAEAFL.